Following are 26 T cell receptor beta chains from one sample sequenced in a study of blood T cell repertoires in COVID-19. Libraries were prepared by immunoSEQ multiplex PCR; TCRdb keeps only in-frame clonotypes and omits some of them. The sample has 150,000 or so clones, 86% seen once; the top ten hold around 0.99%. The sequenced sample consisted of peripheral blood. The receptors originated from a man aged 18 to 30 with acute or convalescent COVID-19.

This chain joins TRBV6-5 and TRBJ1-6; possibly TRBD1 for D (5 bases). CDR1 MNHEY and CDR2 SVGAGI come from the germline V gene. V was pared by 3 bases and J by 5 bases, with 8 bases between. The CDR3 extends over 14 amino acids. For the CDR3, the DNA is TGTGCCAGCAGTTATCGACAGAATAATTCACCCCTCCACTTT. Translating gives CASSYRQNNSPLHF.

V usage is TRBV19 and J usage is TRBJ1-1; TRBD1 matches at 12 bases. J gave up 2 bases and V 8 bases, and 6 bases lay outside the gene matches. This CDR3 has 15 amino acids. The germline CDR1 and CDR2 sequences are LNHDA and SQIVND (reference sequence). The chain's CDR3 is CASSGTGGVNTEAFF. The DNA of the CDR3 is TGTGCCAGTTCCGGGACAGGGGGCGTTAACACTGAAGCTTTCTTT.

The chain uses TRBV7-2 and TRBJ1-4; D possibly corresponds to TRBD1 (6 bases). V dropped 5 bases and J dropped 5 bases, with 15 bases sitting between them. The germline V gene encodes CDR1 SGHTA and CDR2 FQGNSA. The CDR3 is 15 residues long. CDR3 sequence: CASSITSGDNEKLFF. CDR3 nucleotide sequence: TGTGCCAGCAGCATAACTTCAGGGGACAATGAAAAACTGTTTTTT.

The chain links TRBV7-3 to TRBJ2-5, with 8 bases lining up with TRBD1. Trimming took 5 bases from V and 4 from J; bases not matched to a gene: 3. The CDR3 is 13 residues long. CDR1 SGHTA and CDR2 FQGTGA come from the germline V gene. In DNA, the CDR3 is TGTGCCAGCAGCCAAACAGGGGGAGAGACCCAGTACTTC. Its protein is CASSQTGGETQYF.

This rearrangement joins TRBV28 to TRBJ2-1, with D maybe TRBD2 (5 bases). The CDR3 totals 13 residues. V dropped 6 bases and J dropped 4 bases, with 10 bases sitting between them. Germline lookup yields CDR1 MDHEN and CDR2 SYDVKM. Here the CDR3 reads CASRLTTYNEQFF. The CDR3 DNA reads TGTGCCAGCAGGCTGACTACGTACAATGAGCAGTTCTTC.

The J gene is TRBJ2-7, the V gene TRBV6-5; the D is unclear. CDR1 is MNHEY, CDR2 SVGAGI, per germline. Deletions cut 6 bases from V and 3 bases from J, with 9 bases between. The CDR3 runs to 12 residues. The CDR3: CASSASVYEQYV. The CDR3 DNA reads as TGTGCCAGCAGCGCCAGCGTCTACGAGCAGTACGTC.

The V gene is TRBV7-9, the J gene TRBJ2-1; D is uncertain. CDR3 length equals 15 residues. The germline gives CDR1 SEHNR, CDR2 FQNEAQ (reference sequence). The V gene lost 1 base and the J gene lost 7 bases, with 14 bases spanning the gap. CDR3 in DNA: TGTGCCAGCAGCTTAGGTCAGGCGATACGAAATGAGCAGTTCTTC. Amino acid sequence: CASSLGQAIRNEQFF.

The rearrangement links TRBV25-1 to TRBJ1-1, with unresolved D. Trimming left V 5 bases short and J 0 bases short, with 4 bases between. The germline CDR1 and CDR2 sequences are MGHDK and SYGVNS. The CDR3 length is 12 residues. The chain's CDR3 is CASSSVNTEAFF. The CDR3 region has the DNA TGTGCCAGCAGTTCAGTGAACACTGAAGCTTTCTTT. The full variable domain, completed using reference TRBV25-1 and TRBJ1-1, is EADIYQTPRYLVIGTGKKITLECSQTMGHDKMYWYQQDPGMELHLIHYSYGVNSTEKGDLSSESTVSRIRTEHFPLTLESARPSHTSQYLCASSSVNTEAFFGQGTRLTVV.

The chain has TRBV19 and TRBJ1-2; TRBD1 matches 8 bases. The CDR3 is 13 residues long. Germline loops: CDR1 LNHDA, CDR2 SQIVND (reference sequence). J lost 8 bases, V lost 5 bases, and 7 bases had no gene match. The CDR3 is CASSSGQVDGYTF. CDR3 nucleotides: TGTGCCAGTAGTTCGGGACAGGTGGACGGCTACACCTTC.

The chain carries TRBV2 and TRBJ2-7; TRBD2 might be the D (6 bases). The CDR3 extends over 12 amino acids. Germline CDR1 SNHLY, CDR2 FYNNEI. V was cut by 4 bases and J by 8 bases, with 12 bases left in between. CDR3 sequence reads: CASSVGGTQQYF. The CDR3 DNA sequence: TGTGCCAGCAGTGTCGGGGGAACTCAGCAGTACTTC.

The chain links TRBV30 to TRBJ1-4; 9 bases align to TRBD1. The ends lost 4 bases at V and 7 bases at J; junction bases unmatched: 16. Germline V lookup: CDR1 GTSNPN, CDR2 SVGIG (reference sequence). This CDR3 has 17 residues. For the CDR3, the DNA is TGTGCCTGGACCATGACCGGACAGGGGAGGGAGGTTGAAAAACTGTTTTTT. Protein sequence: CAWTMTGQGREVEKLFF.

This chain connects TRBV4-1 to TRBJ1-2; 7 nucleotides match TRBD1. Germline V lookup: CDR1 MGHRA, CDR2 YSYEKL. Trimming at V came to 3 bases and at J to 2 bases, leaving 3 bases not matched to a gene. CDR3 size: 14 residues. As DNA, the CDR3 is TGCGCCAGCAGCCACAGGGACAGCAACTATGGCTACACCTTC. Its translation is CASSHRDSNYGYTF.

The CDR3 protein is CASSVESDTQYF. In DNA form, the CDR3 reads TGTGCCAGCAGCGTAGAATCGGATACGCAGTATTTT. The V gene is TRBV9, the J gene TRBJ2-3; D not resolved. Trimming left V 0 bases short and J 6 bases short, with 5 bases between. The CDR3 loop spans 12 amino acids. Germline lookup yields CDR1 SGDLS and CDR2 YYNGEE.

The chain uses TRBV29-1 and TRBJ2-7; D unresolved. This CDR3 comprises 12 residues. CDR1 SQVTM and CDR2 ANQGSEA come from the germline V gene. Trimming removed 0 bases at V and 3 bases at J, with 6 bases between. CDR3 residues: CSVEDPSYEQYF. As DNA, the CDR3 is TGCAGCGTTGAAGATCCTAGCTACGAGCAGTACTTC.

This clone was seen a single time. V is TRBV7-6 and J is TRBJ2-1; TRBD1 matches 11 bases. CDR3 length: 16 amino acids. V gave up 5 bases and J gave up 7 bases; unmatched junction bases: 10. CDR1 is SGHVS, CDR2 FNYEAQ, per germline. The CDR3 loop reads CASSRPRDRGVNEQFF. In DNA form, the CDR3 reads TGTGCCAGCAGCCGCCCCAGGGACAGGGGGGTTAATGAGCAGTTCTTC.

The chain employs TRBV6-4 and TRBJ2-7; 7 bases match TRBD1. Germline CDR1 is MRHNA and CDR2 is SNTAGT. Trimming took 6 bases from V and 1 from J; bases not matched to a gene: 6. The CDR3 has 14 amino acids. The CDR3 region has the DNA TGTGCCAGCAGACCCCGGGACAGATCCTACGAGCAGTACGTC. Residues: CASRPRDRSYEQYV.

This chain connects TRBV19 to TRBJ2-3, with 8 bases identical to TRBD1. Germline assignment: CDR1 LNHDA and CDR2 SQIVND (reference sequence). V shed 6 bases and J 0 bases; nucleotides not matched to a gene: 5. The CDR3 is made up of 15 amino acids. The CDR3 is CASRDRVRSTDTQYF. The CDR3 nucleotides are TGTGCCAGTAGGGACAGGGTCAGGAGCACAGATACGCAGTATTTT.

The chain uses TRBV5-8 and TRBJ1-5; the D gene is possibly TRBD1 (5 bases). CDR3 length equals 15 residues. V was shortened by 4 bases and J by 6 bases, with 17 bases between the two germline ends. Per germline, CDR1 SGHTS and CDR2 YDEGEE. The CDR3: CASSRVVAGLQPQHF. The CDR3, as DNA: TGTGCCAGCAGCCGGGTCGTGGCAGGGCTTCAGCCCCAGCATTTT.

This chain connects TRBV2 to TRBJ1-4; 7 nucleotides align to TRBD1. The junction had 16 bases not matched to a gene; V was cut back by 6 bases and J by 6 bases. The CDR3 runs 17 residues. Germline V gene data show CDR1 as SNHLY and CDR2 as FYNNEI. Here the CDR3 reads CASSDVGTVKDHEKLFF. CDR3 sequence (DNA): TGTGCCAGCAGCGATGTCGGGACAGTCAAGGACCATGAAAAACTGTTTTTT.

The chain has TRBV11-3 and TRBJ1-4; 8 nucleotides line up with TRBD1. From germline, CDR1 is SGHNT and CDR2 YENEEA. The junction had 3 bases not matched to a gene; V was cut back by 5 bases and J by 4 bases. The CDR3 loop spans 14 amino acids. CDR3 loop: CASSKQGGNEKLFF. The CDR3 bases are TGTGCCAGCAGCAAACAGGGGGGTAATGAAAAACTGTTTTTT.

The V and J genes are TRBV2 and TRBJ2-2; tentative D call: TRBD2 (6 bases). V was cut by 1 base and J by 4 bases, with 10 bases left in between. The germline CDR1 and CDR2 sequences are SNHLY and FYNNEI. This CDR3 comprises 15 residues. The CDR3 region has the DNA TGTGCCAGCAGTGAAGGGTGGAGGGGCACCGGGGAGCTGTTTTTT. Its protein product is CASSEGWRGTGELFF.

The genes are TRBV6-5 and TRBJ2-7; no clear D gene. The CDR3 spans 11 residues. Deletions cut 8 bases from V and 2 bases from J, with 7 bases between. CDR1 is MNHEY, CDR2 SVGAGI, per germline. CDR3 residues: CASGRTYEQYF. The DNA for the CDR3 is TGTGCCAGCGGCCGAACCTACGAGCAGTACTTC.

The chain is built from TRBV19 and TRBJ1-5; 7 bases are shared with TRBD1. This CDR3 is built from 16 residues. The germline CDR1 and CDR2 sequences are LNHDA and SQIVND (reference sequence). Unmatched junction bases numbered 5, after V lost 3 bases and J lost 0 bases. The CDR3 is CASSMRQGLSNQPQHF. CDR3 coding DNA: TGTGCCAGTAGTATGAGACAGGGTCTTAGCAATCAGCCCCAGCATTTT.

This clone was observed once. V and J are TRBV6-5 and TRBJ2-1, with 8 bases fitting TRBD2. CDR3 length: 14 residues. Trimming removed 7 bases from V and 6 bases from J; junction bases left unmatched: 8. The V gene's germline CDR1 is MNHEY and CDR2 SVGAGI. CDR3 loop: CASNAGGSGNEQFF. Here the CDR3 DNA reads TGTGCCAGCAATGCGGGGGGCTCGGGCAATGAGCAGTTCTTC.

This chain joins TRBV7-2 and TRBJ1-6; D is ambiguous. Germline V lookup: CDR1 SGHTA, CDR2 FQGNSA. This CDR3 has 12 residues. Between the trimmed V and J ends, which lost 0 bases and 9 bases, there was a span of 3 bases. CDR3 nucleotide sequence: TGTGCCAGCAGCTTAGCACTTTCACCCCTCCACTTT. It is translated as CASSLALSPLHF.

V is TRBV28 and J is TRBJ2-5; D possibly corresponds to TRBD1 (5 bases). The CDR3 is 14 amino acids. The germline V and J ends were trimmed by 8 bases and 2 bases, with 15 bases remaining between them. Germline CDR1 MDHEN, CDR2 SYDVKM. As DNA, the CDR3 is TGTGCCAGCGGTAGACAGACGACACAAGAGACCCAGTACTTC. The encoded protein is CASGRQTTQETQYF. The full variable domain, with the rest looked up from reference TRBV28 and TRBJ2-5, is DVKVTQSSRYLVKRTGEKVFLECVQDMDHENMFWYRQDPGLGLRLIYFSYDVKMKEKGDIPEGYSVSREKKERFSLILESASTNQTSMYLCASGRQTTQETQYFGPGTRLLVL.